This TCR beta chain was sequenced for a study of regulatory T cells. Points from the study as a whole: Hydrophobic residues at CDR3 positions 6 and 7 were enriched in conventional CD4+ T cells of CD3G-deficient patients. Regulatory T cells showed the strongest V-J pair restriction and V/J gene skewing among patient repertoires.

Patients aged 2 to 39 years had fewer naive and more memory CD4+ and CD8+ T cells. Sorting split CD4+ cells into CD25-high CD127-low Tregs and CD25-low CD127-high conventional T cells. The PCR used 52 TRBV and 13 TRBJ primers. Using immunoSEQ multiplex PCR, the repertoire was profiled, and TCRdb retains in-frame clones only, with some absent. The data contain 25,000 or so clones, approximately 90% of them singletons. Turning to this clone: Its specificity is not known.

The CDR3 loop spans 13 amino acids. Looked up from germline, CDR1 is MNHNS and CDR2 is SASEGT. Material: conventional CD4+ T cells sorted from blood. This chain joins TRBV6-1 and TRBJ1-1, with D possibly being TRBD1 (5 bases). The clonotype comes from a child younger than 18 with CD3G deficiency. The DNA of the CDR3 is TGTGCGGCTGGGAGGGGAGTGAACACTGAAGCTTTCTTT. This translates into CAAGRGVNTEAFF.